This T cell receptor (beta chain) was observed in a study of blood T cell repertoires in COVID-19. Whole-study context: The samples span acute and convalescent COVID-19 from the United States, Italy and Spain. T cells, B-cell-depleted T cells, or PBMCs provided the cDNA or gDNA that served as material.

Unmatched junction bases numbered 5, after V lost 0 bases and J lost 3 bases. Germline V lookup: CDR1 SGHNT, CDR2 YENEEA. This CDR3 is 17 amino acids long. Original processing notes: For nucleated cells, counts were estimated from reference gene primer amplification. TCRdb keeps only in-frame clones here, not all; method: immunoSEQ multiplex PCR. The DNA was the basis for D and trimming; V, J and clone size are from that table. The sample shows some 69,000 clones, under 95% of them seen only once. This chain connects TRBV11-3 to TRBJ2-1, with 10 bases fitting TRBD1. This receptor was obtained from a man aged 55 to 70 with acute or convalescent COVID-19. The sequencing sample was made of peripheral blood. CDR3 loop: CASSLDFGQGDYNEQFF. The DNA for the CDR3 is TGTGCCAGCAGCTTAGATTTTGGACAGGGGGACTACAATGAGCAGTTCTTC.